This TCR beta chain was sequenced for a study of blood T cell repertoires in COVID-19. Assay: immunoSEQ multiplex PCR; the TCRdb copy retains only in-frame clones and omits some. The table has roughly 220,000 clones, 90% seen once; the top ten hold more than 12%. Trimming took 4 bases from V and 1 from J; bases not matched to a gene: 1. This CDR3 is 14 amino acids long. The germline V gene has CDR1 SNHLY and CDR2 FYNNEI. The V call is TRBV2, the J call TRBJ2-1; 7 bases line up with TRBD1. Source material: PBMCs or T cells enriched from blood (not recorded which). The sequence was obtained from a man under 40 who had been exposed to COVID-19. Here the CDR3 reads CASSAGQSYNEQFF. The CDR3 DNA follows: TGTGCCAGCAGTGCGGGACAGTCCTACAATGAGCAGTTCTTC.